This TCR beta chain comes out of a study of technical replicates of blood from four donors. Deletions cut 0 bases from V and 5 bases from J, with 13 bases between. Per the germline V gene, CDR1 is MNHNY and CDR2 is SVGAGI (reference sequence). The CDR3 totals 15 residues. Sequencing used immunoSEQ multiplex PCR; TCRdb keeps in-frame clones, though not all of them. The data contain about 81,000 clones, about 96% of them singletons. This clonotype originated in a human donor in good health. J is TRBJ1-1 and V is TRBV6-6; D is uncertain. Sequencing used T cells isolated from PBMCs. The CDR3 is CASSYSSRIRTEAFF. CDR3 bases: TGTGCCAGCAGTTACTCGTCGCGGATTCGAACTGAAGCTTTCTTT.